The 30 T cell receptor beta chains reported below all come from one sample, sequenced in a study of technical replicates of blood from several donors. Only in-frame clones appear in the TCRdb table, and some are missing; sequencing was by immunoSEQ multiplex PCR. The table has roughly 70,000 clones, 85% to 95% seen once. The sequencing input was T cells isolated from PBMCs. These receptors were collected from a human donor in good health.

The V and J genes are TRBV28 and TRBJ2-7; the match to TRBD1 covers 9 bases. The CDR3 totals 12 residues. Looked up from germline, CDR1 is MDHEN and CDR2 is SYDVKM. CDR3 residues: CASRQGAYEQYF. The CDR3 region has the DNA TGTGCTTCGAGACAGGGGGCCTACGAGCAGTACTTC.

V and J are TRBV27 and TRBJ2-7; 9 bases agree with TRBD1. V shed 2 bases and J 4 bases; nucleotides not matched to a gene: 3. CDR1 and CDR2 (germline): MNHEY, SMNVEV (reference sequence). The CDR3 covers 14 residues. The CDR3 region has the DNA TGTGCCAGCAGTTTAGGGACAGGGCTATACGAGCAGTACTTC. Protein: CASSLGTGLYEQYF.

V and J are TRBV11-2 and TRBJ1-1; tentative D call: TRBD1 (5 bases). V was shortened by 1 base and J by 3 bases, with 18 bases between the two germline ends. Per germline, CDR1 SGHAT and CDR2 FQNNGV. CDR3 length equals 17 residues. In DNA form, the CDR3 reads TGTGCCAGCAGCTTAGGCTCCGAAGGGGAGGCCGACACTGAAGCTTTCTTT. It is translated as CASSLGSEGEADTEAFF. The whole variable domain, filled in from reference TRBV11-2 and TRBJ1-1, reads EAGVAQSPRYKIIEKRQSVAFWCNPISGHATLYWYQQILGQGPKLLIQFQNNGVVDDSQLPKDRFSAERLKGVDSTLKIQPAKLEDSAVYLCASSLGSEGEADTEAFFGQGTRLTVV.

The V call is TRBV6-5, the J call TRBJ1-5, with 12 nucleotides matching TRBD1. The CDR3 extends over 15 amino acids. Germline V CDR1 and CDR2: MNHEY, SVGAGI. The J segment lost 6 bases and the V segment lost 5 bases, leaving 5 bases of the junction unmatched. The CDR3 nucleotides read TGTGCCAGCAGTCCGGGACAGGGGGCAGGTCAGCCCCAGCATTTT. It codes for CASSPGQGAGQPQHF.

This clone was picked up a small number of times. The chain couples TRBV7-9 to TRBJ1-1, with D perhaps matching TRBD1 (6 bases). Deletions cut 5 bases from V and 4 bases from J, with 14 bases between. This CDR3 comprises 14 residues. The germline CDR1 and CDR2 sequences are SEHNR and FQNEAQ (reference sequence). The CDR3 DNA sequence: TGTGCCAGCAGCCTATCCTACAGGGTCACTGAAGCTTTCTTT. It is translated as CASSLSYRVTEAFF.

CDR3 bases: TGTGCCAGCAGTGAAGCCGGGGGGAGGGAGACCCAGTACTTC. Translating it yields CASSEAGGRETQYF. The V gene is TRBV6-1, the J gene TRBJ2-5; 7 bases are shared with TRBD2. V shed 0 bases and J 5 bases; nucleotides not matched to a gene: 3. The CDR3 consists of 14 residues. CDR1 and CDR2 (germline): MNHNS, SASEGT.

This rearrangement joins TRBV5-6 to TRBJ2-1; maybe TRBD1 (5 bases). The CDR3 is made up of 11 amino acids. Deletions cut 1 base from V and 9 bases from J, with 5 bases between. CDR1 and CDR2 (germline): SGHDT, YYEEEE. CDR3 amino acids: CASSLRGEQFF. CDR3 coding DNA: TGTGCCAGCAGCTTGAGGGGTGAGCAGTTCTTC.

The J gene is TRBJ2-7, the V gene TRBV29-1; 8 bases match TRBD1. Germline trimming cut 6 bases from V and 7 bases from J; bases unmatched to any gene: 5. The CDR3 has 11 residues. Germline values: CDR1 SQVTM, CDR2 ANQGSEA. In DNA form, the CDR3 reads TGCAGCGTGACGGGACAGGCGGAGCAGTACTTC. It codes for CSVTGQAEQYF.

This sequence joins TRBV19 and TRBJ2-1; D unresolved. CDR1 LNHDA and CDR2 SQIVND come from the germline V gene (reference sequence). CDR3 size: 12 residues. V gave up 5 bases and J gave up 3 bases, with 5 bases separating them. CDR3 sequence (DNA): TGTGCCAGTAGTGAGCTCTACAATGAGCAGTTCTTC. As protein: CASSELYNEQFF. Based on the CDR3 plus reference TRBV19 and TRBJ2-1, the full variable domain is DGGITQSPKYLFRKEGQNVTLSCEQNLNHDAMYWYRQDPGQGLRLIYYSQIVNDFQKGDIAEGYSVSREKKESFPLTVTSAQKNPTAFYLCASSELYNEQFFGPGTRLTVL.

The DNA of the CDR3 is TGCGCCAGCAGCCCAGGGACTAGCGGGCAAGAGACCCAGTACTTC. Translating it yields CASSPGTSGQETQYF. The V gene is TRBV5-1, the J gene TRBJ2-5, with TRBD2 identical over 12 bases. The CDR3 is 15 residues long. Germline CDR1 and CDR2: SGHRS and YFSETQ. V lost 4 bases and J lost 2; bases outside the gene matches: 3.

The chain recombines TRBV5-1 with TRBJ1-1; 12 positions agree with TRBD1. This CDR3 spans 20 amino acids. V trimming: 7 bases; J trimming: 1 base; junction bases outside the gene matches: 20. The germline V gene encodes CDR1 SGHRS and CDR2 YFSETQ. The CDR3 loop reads CASPYLIPGQGASRNTEAFF. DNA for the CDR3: TGCGCCAGCCCCTACCTAATTCCGGGACAGGGGGCTTCCAGGAACACTGAAGCTTTCTTT.

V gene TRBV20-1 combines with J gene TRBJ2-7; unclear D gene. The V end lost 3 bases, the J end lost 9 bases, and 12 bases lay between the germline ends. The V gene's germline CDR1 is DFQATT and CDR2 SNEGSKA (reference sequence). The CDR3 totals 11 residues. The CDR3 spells CSASLGERQYF. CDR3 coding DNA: TGCAGTGCTAGCCTCGGTGAACGGCAGTACTTC.

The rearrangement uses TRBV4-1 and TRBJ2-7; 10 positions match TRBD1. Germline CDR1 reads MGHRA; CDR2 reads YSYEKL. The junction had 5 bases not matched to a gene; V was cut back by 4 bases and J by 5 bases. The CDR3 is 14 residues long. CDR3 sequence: CASSLRDRGDEQYF. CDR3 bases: TGCGCCAGCAGCCTCCGGGACAGGGGCGACGAGCAGTACTTC.

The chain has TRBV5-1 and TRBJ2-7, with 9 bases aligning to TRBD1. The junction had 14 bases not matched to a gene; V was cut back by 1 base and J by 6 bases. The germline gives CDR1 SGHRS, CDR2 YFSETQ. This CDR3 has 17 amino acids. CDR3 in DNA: TGCGCCAGCAGCTTGTCGTCCGGGACAGGGAGCTTCTCCGAGCAGTACTTC. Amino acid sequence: CASSLSSGTGSFSEQYF. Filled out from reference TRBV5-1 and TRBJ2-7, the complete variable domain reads KAGVTQTPRYLIKTRGQQVTLSCSPISGHRSVSWYQQTPGQGLQFLFEYFSETQRNKGNFPGRFSGRQFSNSRSEMNVSTLELGDSALYLCASSLSSGTGSFSEQYFGPGTRLTVT.

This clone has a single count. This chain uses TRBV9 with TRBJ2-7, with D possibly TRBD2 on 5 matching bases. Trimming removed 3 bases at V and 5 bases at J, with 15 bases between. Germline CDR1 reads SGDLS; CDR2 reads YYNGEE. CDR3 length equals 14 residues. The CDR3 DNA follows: TGTGCCAGCAGCGCCCTCCCGGGATTCGACGAGCAGTACTTC. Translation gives CASSALPGFDEQYF.

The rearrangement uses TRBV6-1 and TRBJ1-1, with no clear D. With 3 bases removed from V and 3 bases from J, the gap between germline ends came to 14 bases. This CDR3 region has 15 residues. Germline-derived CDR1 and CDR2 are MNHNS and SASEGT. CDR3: CASSDMREIDTEAFF. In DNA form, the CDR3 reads TGTGCCAGCAGTGATATGAGGGAAATCGACACTGAAGCTTTCTTT.

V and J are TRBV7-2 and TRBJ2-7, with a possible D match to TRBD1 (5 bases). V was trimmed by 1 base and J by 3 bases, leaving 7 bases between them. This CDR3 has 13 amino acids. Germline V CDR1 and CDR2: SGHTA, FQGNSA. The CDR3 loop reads CASSLVQDYEQYF. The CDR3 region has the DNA TGTGCCAGCAGCTTAGTACAGGACTACGAGCAGTACTTC.

The DNA for the CDR3 is TGTGCCAGCAGTGCAATACAGGGGGCCACCGGGGAGCTGTTTTTT. Translation gives CASSAIQGATGELFF. This rearrangement joins TRBV6-1 to TRBJ2-2; 9 bases fit TRBD1. The CDR3 sequence is 15 residues long. The junction had 4 bases not matched to a gene; V was cut back by 4 bases and J by 4 bases. Germline assignment: CDR1 MNHNS and CDR2 SASEGT.

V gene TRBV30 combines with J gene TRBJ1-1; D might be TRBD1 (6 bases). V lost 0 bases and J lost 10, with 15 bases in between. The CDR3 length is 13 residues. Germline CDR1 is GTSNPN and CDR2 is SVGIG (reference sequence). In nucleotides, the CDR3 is TGTGCCTGGAGTGTACCTCAGGGGTCGGGAGCTTTCTTT. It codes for CAWSVPQGSGAFF.

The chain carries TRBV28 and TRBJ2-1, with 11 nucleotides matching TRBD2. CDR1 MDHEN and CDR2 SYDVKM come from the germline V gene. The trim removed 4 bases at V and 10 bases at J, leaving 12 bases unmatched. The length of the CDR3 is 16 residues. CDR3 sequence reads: CASSSPKLAGEDEQFF. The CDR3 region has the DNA TGTGCCAGCAGTTCCCCGAAACTAGCGGGAGAGGACGAGCAGTTCTTC.

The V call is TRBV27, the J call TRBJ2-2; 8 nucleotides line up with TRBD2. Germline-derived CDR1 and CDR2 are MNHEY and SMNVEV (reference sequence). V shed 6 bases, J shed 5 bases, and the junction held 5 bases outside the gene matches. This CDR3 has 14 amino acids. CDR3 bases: TGTGCCAGCAGCCCTAGACTAGCGACCGGGGAGCTGTTTTTT. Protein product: CASSPRLATGELFF.

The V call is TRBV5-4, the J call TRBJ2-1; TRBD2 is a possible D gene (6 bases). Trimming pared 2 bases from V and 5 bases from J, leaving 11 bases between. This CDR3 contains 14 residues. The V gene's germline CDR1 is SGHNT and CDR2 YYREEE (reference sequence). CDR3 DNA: TGTGCCAGCAGCTTCCAGGGAGGAAACAATGAGCAGTTCTTC. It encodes CASSFQGGNNEQFF.

CDR3 residues: CASSLTGGFNEGNQPQHF. The CDR3 DNA follows: TGTGCCAGCAGCTTGACAGGGGGGTTTAATGAGGGCAATCAGCCCCAGCATTTT. The rearrangement links TRBV13 to TRBJ1-5; 9 bases match TRBD1. Germline V gene lookup returns CDR1 PRHDT and CDR2 FYEKMQ (reference sequence). There are 18 residues in the CDR3. The V and J ends lost 3 bases and 2 bases, in that order; junction bases with no gene match: 11.

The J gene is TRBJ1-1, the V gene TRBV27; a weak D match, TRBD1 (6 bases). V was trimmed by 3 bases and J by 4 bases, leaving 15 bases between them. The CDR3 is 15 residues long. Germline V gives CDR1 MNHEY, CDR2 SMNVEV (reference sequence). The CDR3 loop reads CASSLRTGHFTEAFF. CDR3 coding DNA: TGTGCCAGCAGTTTGCGGACGGGACATTTCACTGAAGCTTTCTTT.

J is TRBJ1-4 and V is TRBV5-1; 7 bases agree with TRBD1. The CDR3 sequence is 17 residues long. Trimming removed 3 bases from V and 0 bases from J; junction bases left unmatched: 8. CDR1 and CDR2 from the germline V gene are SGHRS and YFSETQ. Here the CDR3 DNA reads TGCGCCAGCAGCTGGGGACAGTCTCACTCAACTAATGAAAAACTGTTTTTT. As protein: CASSWGQSHSTNEKLFF.

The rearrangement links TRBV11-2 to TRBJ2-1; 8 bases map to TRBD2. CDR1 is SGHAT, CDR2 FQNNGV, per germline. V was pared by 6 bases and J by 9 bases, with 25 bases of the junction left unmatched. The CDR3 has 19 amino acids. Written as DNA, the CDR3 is TGTGCCAGCAGAAGTATCCGCCCAAAGCGGGAGAATAAGGGGGGTGAGCAGTTCTTC. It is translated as CASRSIRPKRENKGGEQFF.

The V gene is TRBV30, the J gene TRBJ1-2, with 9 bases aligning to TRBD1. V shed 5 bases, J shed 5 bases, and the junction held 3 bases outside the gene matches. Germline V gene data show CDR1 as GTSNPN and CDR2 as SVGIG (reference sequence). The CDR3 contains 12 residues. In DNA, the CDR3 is TGTGCCTGGGGGACAGGGACGTATGGCTACACCTTC. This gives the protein CAWGTGTYGYTF.

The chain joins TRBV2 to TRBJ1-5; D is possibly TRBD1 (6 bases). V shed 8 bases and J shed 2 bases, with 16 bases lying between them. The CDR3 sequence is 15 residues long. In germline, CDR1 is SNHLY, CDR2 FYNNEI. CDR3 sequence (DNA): TGTGCCAGCTTGGGGACACCTTTCGGCAATCAGCCCCAGCATTTT. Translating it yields CASLGTPFGNQPQHF.

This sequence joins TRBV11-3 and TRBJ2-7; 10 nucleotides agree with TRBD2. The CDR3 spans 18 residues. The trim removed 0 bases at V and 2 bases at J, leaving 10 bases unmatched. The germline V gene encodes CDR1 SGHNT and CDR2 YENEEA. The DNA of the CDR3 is TGTGCCAGCAGCTTAGATAGTCTTGGGACTAGCGACCCCTACGAGCAGTACTTC. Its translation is CASSLDSLGTSDPYEQYF. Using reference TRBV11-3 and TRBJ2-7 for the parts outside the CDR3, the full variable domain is EAGVVQSPRYKIIEKKQPVAFWCNPISGHNTLYWYLQNLGQGPELLIRYENEEAVDDSQLPKDRFSAERLKGVDSTLKIQPAELGDSAVYLCASSLDSLGTSDPYEQYFGPGTRLTVT.

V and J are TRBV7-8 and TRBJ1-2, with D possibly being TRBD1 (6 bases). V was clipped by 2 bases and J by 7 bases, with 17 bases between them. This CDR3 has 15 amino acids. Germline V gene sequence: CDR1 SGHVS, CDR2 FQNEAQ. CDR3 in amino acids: CASSLTVGGRSGYTF. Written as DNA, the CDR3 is TGTGCCAGCAGCTTAACTGTCGGGGGGCGAAGTGGCTACACCTTC. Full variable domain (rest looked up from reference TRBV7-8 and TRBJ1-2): GAGVSQSPRYKVAKRGQDVALRCDPISGHVSLFWYQQALGQGPEFLTYFQNEAQLDKSGLPSDRFFAERPEGSVSTLKIQRTQQEDSAVYLCASSLTVGGRSGYTFGSGTRLTVV.